This T cell receptor (beta chain) derives from a study of T cells in Graves' hyperthyroidism and ophthalmopathy. In the study overall: Initial diagnosis, before any treatment, was when peripheral blood was collected.

This CDR3 is 14 amino acids long. Germline CDR1 SGHRS, CDR2 YFSETQ. The ends lost 2 bases at V and 6 bases at J; junction bases unmatched: 6. Amplification targeted TCR beta CDR3 regions from RNA transcripts. First-round RT-PCR with HTBI primers amplified the TCR CDR3 region. TCRdb re-derived calls from the multiplex PCR reads in MiXCR, one entry per CDR3 protein. The sample yields roughly 240,000 distinct CDR3 sequences, 16% seen once. Details on this clonotype: Its antigen is still unknown.

In the ophthalmopathy cohort, Clinical Activity Score was at least 3, NOSPECS grade at least 4, and duration under 3 months. The study's findings and limits: In blood, most of the thyroid clonotypes expanded above 0.001 were also present. Onset of ophthalmopathy came a median approximately 6.8 months after the model predicted it.

The specimen sequenced was blood. The receptor's source is a woman aged 18-29 years with Graves' ophthalmopathy. The rearrangement links TRBV5-1 to TRBJ1-2, with 8 bases that match TRBD1. The CDR3 sequence: CASSFGQGSDGYTF. The CDR3 bases are TGCGCCAGCAGCTTTGGACAGGGAAGCGATGGCTACACCTTC.